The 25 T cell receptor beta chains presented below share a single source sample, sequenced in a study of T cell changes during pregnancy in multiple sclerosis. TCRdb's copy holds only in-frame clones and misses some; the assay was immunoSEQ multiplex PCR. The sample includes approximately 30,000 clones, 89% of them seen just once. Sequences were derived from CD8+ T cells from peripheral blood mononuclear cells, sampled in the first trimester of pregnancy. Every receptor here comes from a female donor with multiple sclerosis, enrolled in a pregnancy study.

Written as DNA, the CDR3 is TGTGCCTGGAGTGACCGCAGGGGACGAGCTTTCTTT. This codes for CAWSDRRGRAFF. The V gene is TRBV30, the J gene TRBJ1-1; D is possibly TRBD1 (6 bases). V was cut by 1 base and J by 10 bases, with 13 bases left in between. CDR1 is GTSNPN and CDR2 is SVGIG in the germline V gene (reference sequence). This CDR3 comprises 12 residues.

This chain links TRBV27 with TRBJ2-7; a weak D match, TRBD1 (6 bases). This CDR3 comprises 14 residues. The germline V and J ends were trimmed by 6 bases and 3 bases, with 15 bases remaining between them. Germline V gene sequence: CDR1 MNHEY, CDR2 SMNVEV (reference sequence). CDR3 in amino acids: CASRKQGLIYEQYF. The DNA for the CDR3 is TGTGCCAGCAGGAAACAGGGCCTGATCTACGAGCAGTACTTC.

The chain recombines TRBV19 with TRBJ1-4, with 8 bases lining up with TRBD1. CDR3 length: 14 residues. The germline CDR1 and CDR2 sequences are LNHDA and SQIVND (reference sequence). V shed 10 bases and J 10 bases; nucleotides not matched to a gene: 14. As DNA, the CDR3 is TGTGCCACCCTGAGCTGGGGACAGGACGGAAAACTGTTTTTT. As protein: CATLSWGQDGKLFF.

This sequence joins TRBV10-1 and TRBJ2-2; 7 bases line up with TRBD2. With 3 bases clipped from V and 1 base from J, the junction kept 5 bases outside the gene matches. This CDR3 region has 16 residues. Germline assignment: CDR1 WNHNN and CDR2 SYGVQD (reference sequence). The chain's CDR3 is CASSDRLAENTGELFF. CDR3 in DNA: TGCGCCAGCAGTGACCGCCTAGCGGAGAACACCGGGGAGCTGTTTTTT.

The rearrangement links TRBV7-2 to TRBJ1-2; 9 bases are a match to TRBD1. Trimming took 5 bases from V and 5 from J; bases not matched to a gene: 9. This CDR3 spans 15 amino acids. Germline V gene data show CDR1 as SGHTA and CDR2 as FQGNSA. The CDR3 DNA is TGTGCCAGCAGCAACCTCTGGACAGGGGAATATGGCTACACCTTC. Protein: CASSNLWTGEYGYTF.

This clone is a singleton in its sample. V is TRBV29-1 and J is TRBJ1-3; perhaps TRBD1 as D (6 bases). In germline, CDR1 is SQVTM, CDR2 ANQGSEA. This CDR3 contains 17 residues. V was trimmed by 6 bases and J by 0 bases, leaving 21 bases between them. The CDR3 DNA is TGCAGCGTCCGACATGAACAGGGACCCTACTCTGGAAACACCATATATTTT. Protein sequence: CSVRHEQGPYSGNTIYF.

CDR3 DNA sequence: TGTGCCAGTAGTATCGCTCGGGACCGAGGGAGGGAAAGCAATCAGCCCCAGCATTTT. Protein product: CASSIARDRGRESNQPQHF. The chain uses TRBV19 and TRBJ1-5; the D gene is possibly TRBD1 (5 bases). The CDR3 has 19 amino acids. V was pared by 3 bases and J by 1 base, with 22 bases between. The germline V gene encodes CDR1 LNHDA and CDR2 SQIVND (reference sequence).

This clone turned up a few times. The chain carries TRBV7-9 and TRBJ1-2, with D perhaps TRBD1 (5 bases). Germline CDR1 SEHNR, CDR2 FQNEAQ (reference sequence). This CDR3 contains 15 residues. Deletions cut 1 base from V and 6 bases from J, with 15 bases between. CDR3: CASSLEVGQNDGYTF. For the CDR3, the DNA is TGTGCCAGCAGCTTAGAGGTCGGACAAAATGATGGCTACACCTTC. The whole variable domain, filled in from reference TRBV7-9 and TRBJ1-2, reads DTGVSQNPRHKITKRGQNVTFRCDPISEHNRLYWYRQTLGQGPEFLTYFQNEAQLEKSRLLSDRFSAERPKGSFSTLEIQRTEQGDSAMYLCASSLEVGQNDGYTFGSGTRLTVV.

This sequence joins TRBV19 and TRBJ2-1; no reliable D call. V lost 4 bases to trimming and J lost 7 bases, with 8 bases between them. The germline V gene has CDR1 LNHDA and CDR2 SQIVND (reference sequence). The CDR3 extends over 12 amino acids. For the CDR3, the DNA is TGTGCCAGTAGTACCTGGCCTAATGAGCAGTTCTTC. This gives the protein CASSTWPNEQFF.

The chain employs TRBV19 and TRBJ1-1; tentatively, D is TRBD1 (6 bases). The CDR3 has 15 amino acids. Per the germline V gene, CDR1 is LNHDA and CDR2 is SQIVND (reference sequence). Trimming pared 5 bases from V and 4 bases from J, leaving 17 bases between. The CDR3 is CASSVGRGAGTEAFF. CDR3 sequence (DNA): TGTGCCAGTAGTGTTGGACGGGGGGCGGGCACTGAAGCTTTCTTT.

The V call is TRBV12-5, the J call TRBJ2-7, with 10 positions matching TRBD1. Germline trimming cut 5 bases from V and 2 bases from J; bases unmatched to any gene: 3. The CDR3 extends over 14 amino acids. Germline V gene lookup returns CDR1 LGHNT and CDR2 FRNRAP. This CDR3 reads CASGATGGPYEQYF. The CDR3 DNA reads TGTGCTAGTGGTGCGACAGGGGGCCCCTACGAGCAGTACTTC.

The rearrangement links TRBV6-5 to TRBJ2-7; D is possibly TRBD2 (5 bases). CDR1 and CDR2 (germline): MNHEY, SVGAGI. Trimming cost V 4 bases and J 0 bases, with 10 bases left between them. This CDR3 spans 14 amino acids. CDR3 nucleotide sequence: TGTGCCAGCAGTTCGGACTGGAGCTCCTACGAGCAGTACTTC. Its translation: CASSSDWSSYEQYF.

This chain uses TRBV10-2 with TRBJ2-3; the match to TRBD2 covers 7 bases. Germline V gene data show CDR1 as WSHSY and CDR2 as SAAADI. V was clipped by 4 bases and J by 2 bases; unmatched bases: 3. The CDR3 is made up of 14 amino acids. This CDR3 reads CASSAAGVTDTQYF. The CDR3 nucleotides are TGCGCCAGCAGTGCGGCGGGAGTCACAGATACGCAGTATTTT.

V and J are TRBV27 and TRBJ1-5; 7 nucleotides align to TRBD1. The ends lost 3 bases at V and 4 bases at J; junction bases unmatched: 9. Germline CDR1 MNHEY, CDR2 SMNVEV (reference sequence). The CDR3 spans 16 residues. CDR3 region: CASSFAYRDSNQPQHF. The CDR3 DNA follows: TGTGCCAGCAGTTTCGCTTACCGGGACAGTAATCAGCCCCAGCATTTT.

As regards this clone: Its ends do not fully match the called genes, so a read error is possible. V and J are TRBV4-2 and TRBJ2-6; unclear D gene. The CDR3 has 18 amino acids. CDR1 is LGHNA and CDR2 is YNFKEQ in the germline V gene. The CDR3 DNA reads TGTGCCAGCAGCTCATCTCGTTGGCGGATCTCTGAGGCCAACGTCCTGACTTTC. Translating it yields CASSSSRWRISEANVLTF.

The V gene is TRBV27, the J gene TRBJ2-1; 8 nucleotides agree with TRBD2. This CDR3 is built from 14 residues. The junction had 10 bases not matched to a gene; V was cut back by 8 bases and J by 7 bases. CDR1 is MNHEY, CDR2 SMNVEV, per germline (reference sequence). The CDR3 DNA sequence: TGTGCCAGCCGGGGGGGGCCGGGTCTAAATGAGCAGTTCTTC. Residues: CASRGGPGLNEQFF.

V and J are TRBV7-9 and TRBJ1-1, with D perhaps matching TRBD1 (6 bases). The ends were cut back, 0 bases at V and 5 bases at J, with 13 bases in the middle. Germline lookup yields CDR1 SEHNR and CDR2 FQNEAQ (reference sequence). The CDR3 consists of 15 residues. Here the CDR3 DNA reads TGTGCCAGCAGCTTAGCTCGGGACACCGATACTGAAGCTTTCTTT. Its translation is CASSLARDTDTEAFF. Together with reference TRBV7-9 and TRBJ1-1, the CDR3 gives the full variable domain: DTGVSQNPRHKITKRGQNVTFRCDPISEHNRLYWYRQTLGQGPEFLTYFQNEAQLEKSRLLSDRFSAERPKGSFSTLEIQRTEQGDSAMYLCASSLARDTDTEAFFGQGTRLTVV.

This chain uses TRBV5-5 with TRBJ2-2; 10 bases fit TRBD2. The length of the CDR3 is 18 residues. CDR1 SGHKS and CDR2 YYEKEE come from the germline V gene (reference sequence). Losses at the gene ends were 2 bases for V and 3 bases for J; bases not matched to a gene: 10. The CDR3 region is CASSLAGGPGVDTGELFF. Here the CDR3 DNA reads TGTGCCAGCAGCTTAGCGGGAGGGCCCGGGGTGGACACCGGGGAGCTGTTTTTT.

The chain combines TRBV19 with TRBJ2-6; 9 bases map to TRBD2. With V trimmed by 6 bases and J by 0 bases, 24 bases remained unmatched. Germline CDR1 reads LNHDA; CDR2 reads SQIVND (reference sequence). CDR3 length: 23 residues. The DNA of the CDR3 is TGTGCCAGTAGCAGTATCCGCCAAGCGGGAGGCCCCTTCGTAAGCTCTGGGGCCAACGTCCTGACTTTC. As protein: CASSSIRQAGGPFVSSGANVLTF. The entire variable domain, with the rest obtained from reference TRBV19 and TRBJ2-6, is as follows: DGGITQSPKYLFRKEGQNVTLSCEQNLNHDAMYWYRQDPGQGLRLIYYSQIVNDFQKGDIAEGYSVSREKKESFPLTVTSAQKNPTAFYLCASSSIRQAGGPFVSSGANVLTFGAGSRLTVL.

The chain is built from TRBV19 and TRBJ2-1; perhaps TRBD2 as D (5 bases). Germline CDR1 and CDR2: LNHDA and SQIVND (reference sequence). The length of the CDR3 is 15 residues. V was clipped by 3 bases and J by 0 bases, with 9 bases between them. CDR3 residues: CASSIGTSSYNEQFF. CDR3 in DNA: TGTGCCAGTAGTATCGGCACTAGCTCCTACAATGAGCAGTTCTTC.

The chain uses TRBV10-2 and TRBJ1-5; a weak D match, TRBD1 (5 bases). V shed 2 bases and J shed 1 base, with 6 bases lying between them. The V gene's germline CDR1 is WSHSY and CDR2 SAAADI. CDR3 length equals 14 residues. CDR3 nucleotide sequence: TGCGCCAGCAGTGAGGGGGGGAGCAATCAGCCCCAGCATTTT. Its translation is CASSEGGSNQPQHF.

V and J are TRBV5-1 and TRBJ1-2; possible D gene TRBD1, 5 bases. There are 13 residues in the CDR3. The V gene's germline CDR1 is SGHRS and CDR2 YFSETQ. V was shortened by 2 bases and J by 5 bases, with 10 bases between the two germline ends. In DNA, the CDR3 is TGCGCCAGCAGCTTCGAGACAGCTTATGGCTACACCTTC. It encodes CASSFETAYGYTF.

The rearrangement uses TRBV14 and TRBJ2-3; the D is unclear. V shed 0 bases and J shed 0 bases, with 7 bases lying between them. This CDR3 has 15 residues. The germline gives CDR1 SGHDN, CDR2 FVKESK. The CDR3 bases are TGTGCCAGCAGCCAAGAACGGCGGAGCACAGATACGCAGTATTTT. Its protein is CASSQERRSTDTQYF.

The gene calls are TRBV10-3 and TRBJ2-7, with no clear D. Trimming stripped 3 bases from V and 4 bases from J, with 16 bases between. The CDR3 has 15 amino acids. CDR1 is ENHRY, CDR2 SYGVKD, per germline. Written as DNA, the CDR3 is TGTGCCATCAGTGACAGTCGTACCCGGAGTTACGAGCAGTACTTC. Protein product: CAISDSRTRSYEQYF.

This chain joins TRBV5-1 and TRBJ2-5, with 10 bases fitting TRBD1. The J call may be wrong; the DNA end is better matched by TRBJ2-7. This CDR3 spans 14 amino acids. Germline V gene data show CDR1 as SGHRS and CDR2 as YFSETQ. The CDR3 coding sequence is TGCGCCAGCAGCCGGGACAGGGGTCCCCTCGAGCAGTACTTC. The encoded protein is CASSRDRGPLEQYF.